This T cell receptor beta chain was profiled in a study of T cell responses to AZD1222 COVID-19 vaccine. The repertoire was sequenced with immunoSEQ multiplex PCR; TCRdb's copy has only in-frame clones and lacks some. The table includes fewer than 200,000 clones, about 91% detected once. Germline V gene data show CDR1 as MNHEY and CDR2 as SVGEGT. The CDR3 is 15 residues long. The V and J ends lost 4 bases and 4 bases respectively, with 14 bases between them. This clonotype originated in an adult in good health. The V gene is TRBV6-2 or TRBV6-3, the J gene TRBJ2-1, with TRBD2 as a possible D gene (5 bases). Here the sequenced sample was peripheral blood, taken on day 0 of MenACWY control vaccination. This CDR3 reads CASSLRLADYNEQFF. DNA for the CDR3: TGTGCCAGCAGTTTGAGGCTAGCAGATTACAATGAGCAGTTCTTC.